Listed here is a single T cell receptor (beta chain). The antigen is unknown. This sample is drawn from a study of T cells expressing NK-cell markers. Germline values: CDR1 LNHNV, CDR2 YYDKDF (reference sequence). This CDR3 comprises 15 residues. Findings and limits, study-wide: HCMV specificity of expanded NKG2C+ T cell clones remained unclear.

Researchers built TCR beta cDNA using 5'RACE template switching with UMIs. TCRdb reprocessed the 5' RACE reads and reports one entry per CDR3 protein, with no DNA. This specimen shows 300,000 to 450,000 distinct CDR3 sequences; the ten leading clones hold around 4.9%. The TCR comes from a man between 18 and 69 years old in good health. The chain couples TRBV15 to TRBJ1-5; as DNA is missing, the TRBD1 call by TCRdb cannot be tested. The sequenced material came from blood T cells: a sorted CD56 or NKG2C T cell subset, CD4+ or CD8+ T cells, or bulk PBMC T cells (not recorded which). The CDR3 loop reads CATSRDPRVNQPQHF.